The next 26 T cell receptor beta chains were all read from a single sample in a study of tumor and adjacent non-tumor tissue in lung cancer. A modified ARM-PCR protocol with three rounds of nested PCR amplified TCRbeta. TCRdb analysed the multiplex PCR reads with MiXCR anew, one entry per CDR3 protein. The sample consists of about 75,000 distinct CDR3 sequences, around 70% of them appearing once. RNA was extracted from bulk tissue without any cell sorting. This non-tumor lung sample came from over 3 cm beyond the tumor edge. The sequenced sample consisted of distant non-tumor lung tissue. Receptors were obtained from a woman aged 45-65 years with non-small cell lung cancer.

This clonotype occurred many times. J is TRBJ2-1 and V is TRBV6-5; 12 bases are a match to TRBD1. The V gene's germline CDR1 is MNHEY and CDR2 SVGAGI. The CDR3 sequence is 16 residues long. V lost 5 bases to trimming and J lost 9 bases; unmatched junction nucleotides: 11. CDR3 residues: CASSPTSGTGGSEQFF. CDR3 DNA: TGTGCCAGCAGTCCCACGTCCGGGACAGGGGGCTCTGAGCAGTTCTTC.

Comment on this clonotype: A read error may be the cause here, since a much bigger clone is one base away. The J gene is TRBJ1-4, the V gene TRBV5-5; D is unresolved. CDR3 length: 14 amino acids. The germline V gene encodes CDR1 SGHKS and CDR2 YYEKEE (reference sequence). CDR3 loop: CASSYPGARSPEAF. The CDR3 DNA reads TGTGCCAGCAGCTACCCAGGTGCGAGGTCTCCCGAGGCCTTT.

This chain uses TRBV6-2 or TRBV6-3 with TRBJ1-2; D is uncertain. Germline assignment: CDR1 MNHEY and CDR2 SVGEGT. This CDR3 is 14 amino acids long. V was trimmed by 6 bases and J by 5 bases, leaving 16 bases between them. CDR3 in DNA: TGTGCCAGCAGCCGCGAACAGAGGCAGTATGGCTACACCTTC. Residues: CASSREQRQYGYTF.

Of note for this clonotype: This clone may be a read error of a much larger clone one base away. The rearrangement links TRBV29-1 to TRBJ1-1, with D possibly TRBD1 on 5 matching bases. The germline CDR1 and CDR2 sequences are SQVTM and ANQGSEA. CDR3 length: 12 amino acids. The CDR3 region is CSVMQGLTETFF. In DNA, the CDR3 is TGCAGCGTTATGCAGGGTCTCACTGAAACTTTCTTT. The variable domain in full, completed from reference TRBV29-1 and TRBJ1-1, reads SAVISQKPSRDICQRGTSLTIQCQVDSQVTMMFWYRQQPGQSLTLIATANQGSEATYESGFVIDKFPISRPNLTFSTLTVSNMSPEDSSIYLCSVMQGLTETFFGQGTRLTVV.

Concerning this clonotype: A much more abundant neighbour one base away suggests this may be a read error. Since no conserved phenylalanine or tryptophan closes the CDR3, a read error is the likely cause. V and J are TRBV10-3 and TRBJ2-4; either TRBD1 or TRBD2 may fit D (5 bases each). Germline V gene data show CDR1 as ENHRY and CDR2 as SYGVKD. The length of the CDR3 is 17 residues. V lost 0 bases and J 1 base, leaving 13 bases between the germline ends. This CDR3 is CAISESELGVAKNIQYL. CDR3 in DNA: TGTGCCATCAGTGAGTCTGAACTAGGGGTTGCCAAAAACATTCAGTACTTA.

This clonotype was seen ten or more times. CDR3 in DNA: TGTGCCAGCAGCTTAGTCGCAGATACGCAGTATTTT. The encoded protein is CASSLVADTQYF. V gene TRBV7-9 combines with J gene TRBJ2-3; D not certain. V was shortened by 1 base and J by 4 bases, with 3 bases between the two germline ends. The CDR3 runs 12 residues. CDR1 SEHNR and CDR2 FQNEAQ come from the germline V gene (reference sequence).

The sample holds many counts of this clonotype. The V and J genes are TRBV5-6 and TRBJ2-1, with TRBD1 matching over 7 bases. Trimming removed 0 bases from V and 12 bases from J; junction bases left unmatched: 0. The CDR3 covers 11 residues. Germline assignment: CDR1 SGHDT and CDR2 YYEEEE. CDR3 nucleotide sequence: TGTGCCAGCAGCTTGGGGACAGGGCAGTTCTTC. Its translation: CASSLGTGQFF.

On this clonotype: The junction departs from the called germline gene at one end, perhaps through a read error. The chain has TRBV11-1 and TRBJ2-3, with 7 bases identical to TRBD2. The CDR3 is made up of 14 amino acids. From germline, CDR1 is SGHAT and CDR2 FQDESV (reference sequence). CDR3 residues: CASSIATGGDKQYF. The CDR3 DNA sequence: TGTGCCAGCAGCATAGCTACGGGGGGTGATAAGCAGTATTTT.

Only a few counts were recorded for this clonotype. It may be a read error: a sequence one base away is much more abundant. The CDR3: CASGLVSEQETQYF. The CDR3 bases are TGTGCCAGCGGCTTGGTTTCAGAACAAGAGACCCAGTACTTC. The J gene is TRBJ2-5, the V gene TRBV5-6, with D unresolved. The CDR3 is 14 residues long. Germline CDR1 is SGHDT and CDR2 is YYEEEE.

With respect to this clonotype: Since no conserved phenylalanine or tryptophan closes the CDR3, a read error is the likely cause. It is unclear where the CDR3 begins or ends on the DNA, so no DNA is shown, and the CDR3 is as TCRdb lists it. The chain is built from TRBV6-6 and TRBJ2-5; the table's D gene call, TRBD2, was not cross checked with the DNA. The CDR3 is 14 amino acids in total, end residues counted. Germline-derived CDR1 and CDR2 are MNHNY and SVGAGI (reference sequence). This CDR3 is CTSSYPGRAETQYI.

This chain connects TRBV24-1 to TRBJ2-3; 10 bases align to TRBD2. The CDR3 covers 15 residues. Germline values: CDR1 KGHDR, CDR2 SFDVKD. With V trimmed by 9 bases and J by 10 bases, 15 bases remained unmatched. The CDR3 sequence: CATGRLAGDVGAQYF. The CDR3 DNA reads as TGTGCCACCGGAAGGCTAGCGGGAGACGTAGGTGCGCAGTATTTT.

The gene calls are TRBV11-1 and TRBJ2-5; D remains ambiguous. The CDR3 covers 16 residues. Deletions cut 2 bases from V and 5 bases from J, with 18 bases between. Germline V gives CDR1 SGHAT, CDR2 FQDESV (reference sequence). CDR3: CASSLYSMGKKETQYF. The CDR3 nucleotides read TGTGCCAGCAGCTTATACTCCATGGGAAAGAAGGAGACCCAGTACTTC.

Ten or more counts support this clonotype. This rearrangement joins TRBV10-3 to TRBJ1-2, with D possibly matching TRBD1 (5 bases). The CDR3 covers 12 residues. V was clipped by 10 bases and J by 7 bases, with 16 bases between them. The V gene's germline CDR1 is ENHRY and CDR2 SYGVKD. CDR3 protein: CASSGTLRGYTF. The CDR3 DNA reads as TGTGCCAGCTCCGGGACGCTGCGTGGCTACACCTTC.

This chain connects TRBV24-1 to TRBJ2-7, with 7 nucleotides matching TRBD2. V lost 5 bases to trimming and J lost 1 base; unmatched junction nucleotides: 10. The CDR3 loop spans 16 amino acids. Germline V CDR1 and CDR2: KGHDR, SFDVKD. CDR3 sequence reads: CATSGPPSGESYEQYF. CDR3 coding DNA: TGTGCCACCAGTGGCCCCCCTAGCGGAGAGTCCTACGAGCAGTACTTC.

This clonotype is judged medium-sized. This chain links TRBV6-2 or TRBV6-3 with TRBJ2-7, with D uncertain. V was pared by 5 bases and J by 6 bases, with 8 bases between. From germline, CDR1 is MNHEY and CDR2 SVGEGT. The CDR3 length is 11 residues. The CDR3 DNA sequence: TGTGCCAGCAGTGAAGGATCCGAGCAGTACTTC. Translating it yields CASSEGSEQYF.

Comments on this clonotype: This may come from a read error, since a much larger clone is one base off. The CDR3, as DNA: TGCGCCAGCTCCCCTTACATTACAACTAATGAAAAACTGTATTTT. Its translation is CASSPYITTNEKLYF. The J gene is TRBJ1-4, the V gene TRBV4-1; D is unresolved. The V gene's germline CDR1 is MGHRA and CDR2 YSYEKL. The CDR3 is 15 residues long.

Remarks on this clonotype: A clone one base away is much larger, so this may be a read error. The rearrangement joins TRBV5-4 to TRBJ2-7; 11 positions match TRBD2. CDR1 and CDR2 (germline): SGHNT, YYREEE (reference sequence). This CDR3 comprises 16 residues. This CDR3 reads CTSSYIAGGLSYEQYF. As DNA, the CDR3 is TGTACCAGCAGCTACATAGCGGGAGGGTTGTCCTACGAGCAGTACTTC.

This clonotype occurred once. A much larger clone lies one base from this, so it may be a read error. The chain joins TRBV20-1 to TRBJ1-4; D uncertain. The CDR3 is 15 amino acids. The ends were cut back, 6 bases at V and 5 bases at J, with 19 bases in the middle. From germline, CDR1 is DFQATT and CDR2 SNEGSKA (reference sequence). CDR3 in DNA: TGCAGTGCCAGACACCCCGAGTCGACGAATGAAAAACTGTTTTTT. Translating it yields CSARHPESTNEKLFF.

This chain joins TRBV5-1 and TRBJ2-3; weak D call: TRBD2 (6 bases). The V gene lost 3 bases and the J gene lost 0 bases, with 8 bases spanning the gap. Germline CDR1 and CDR2: SGHRS and YFSETQ. This CDR3 spans 14 amino acids. DNA of the CDR3: TGCGCCAGCAGCTGGGGGACTAGCACAGATACGCAGTATTTT. It encodes CASSWGTSTDTQYF.

A word on this clonotype: This likely comes from a read error, as the CDR3 has no conserved phenylalanine or tryptophan at its end. The DNA is omitted, as the CDR3 cannot be located on it reliably, and the CDR3 follows TCRdb's listing. The chain couples TRBV29-1 to TRBJ2-2. Germline V gene lookup returns CDR1 SQVTM and CDR2 ANQGSEA. The CDR3 region is 13 residues in length, termini included. This CDR3 is CSVSKSRTGEQFS.

With respect to this clonotype: The junction departs from the called germline gene at one end, perhaps through a read error. V is TRBV11-2 and J is TRBJ2-1; 7 bases match TRBD2. The CDR3 sequence is 16 residues long. CDR1 and CDR2 (germline): SGHAT, FQNNGV. CDR3 DNA: TGCGCCAGCAGCCGGATGATACTATCGGGGGGCAATGAGCAGTTCTTC. Translating gives CASSRMILSGGNEQFF.

Turning to this clonotype: A junction end diverges from the germline sequence, so it may reflect a read error. The chain couples TRBV5-6 to TRBJ1-2; unclear D gene. The germline CDR1 and CDR2 sequences are SGHDT and YYEEEE. The CDR3 has 15 residues. The CDR3 DNA is TGTGCCAGCAGCTTGGATAGCAGCCCTAACTATGGCTACACTTTC. Its protein is CASSLDSSPNYGYTF. The full variable domain, rest sourced from reference TRBV5-6 and TRBJ1-2, is DAGVTQSPTHLIKTRGQQVTLRCSPKSGHDTVSWYQQALGQGPQFIFQYYEEEERQRGNFPDRFSGHQFPNYSSELNVNALLLGDSALYLCASSLDSSPNYGYTFGSGTRLTVV.

Of note for this clonotype: One junction end disagrees with the germline gene, perhaps due to a read error. The chain links TRBV7-9 to TRBJ1-6, with D possibly TRBD1 on 6 matching bases. The germline V gene has CDR1 SEHNR and CDR2 FQNEAQ (reference sequence). CDR3 length: 15 amino acids. CDR3 protein: CAISLGGARNSPLHF. The CDR3 DNA reads TGTGCCATCAGCTTAGGGGGGGCGCGGAATTCACCCCTCCACTTT.

Turning to this clonotype: The CDR3 end shows no conserved phenylalanine or tryptophan, and so a read error is likely. The DNA is omitted, as the CDR3 cannot be located on it reliably, and the CDR3 follows TCRdb's listing. The V gene is TRBV4-1, the J gene TRBJ2-7; the table's D call of TRBD2 was not tested on the DNA. The CDR3 spans 17 residues, counting both ends. Germline CDR1 is MGHRA and CDR2 is YSYEKL. The chain's CDR3 is CASSQPSSGSPSYEQYL.

This clonotype was counted between two and nine times. A much larger clone differs by one base, so this may be a read error. V is TRBV12-3 or TRBV12-4 and J is TRBJ1-1; D unclear. Trimming took 4 bases from V and 1 from J, leaving 10 bases between them. The CDR3 spans 14 residues. CDR3 amino acids: CASSSHQENTEAFF. As DNA, the CDR3 is TGTGCCAGCAGTTCCCATCAGGAGAACACTGAAGCTTTCTTT.

The rearrangement uses TRBV11-1 and TRBJ2-5, with 10 bases matching TRBD2. Germline V gives CDR1 SGHAT, CDR2 FQDESV (reference sequence). V lost 6 bases and J lost 0; bases outside the gene matches: 7. The CDR3 has 16 amino acids. The CDR3 DNA is TGTGCCAGCAGAGAATCGGGACTAGCGTACCAAGAGACCCAGTACTTC. This gives the protein CASRESGLAYQETQYF.